This entry lists 21 T cell receptor beta chains sequenced from one sample in a study of cytomegalovirus exposure and HLA in healthy donors. PCR primers comprised 60 Vbeta and 13 Jbeta primers. Clones were sequenced by immunoSEQ multiplex PCR, and TCRdb holds only the in-frame ones, with some missing. The sample holds roughly 150,000 clones; 82% are singletons and the top ten take around 2.4%. Sequencing used PBMCs. The receptors come from a male donor in good health and CMV-seronegative.

The CDR3 loop is CASSSYPSGYYNEQFF. The CDR3 nucleotides are TGTGCCAGCAGCTCCTACCCTAGCGGGTACTACAATGAGCAGTTCTTC. The chain joins TRBV7-9 to TRBJ2-1, with 8 bases identical to TRBD2. Germline V lookup: CDR1 SEHNR, CDR2 FQNEAQ (reference sequence). The CDR3 runs 16 residues. With V trimmed by 4 bases and J by 3 bases, 8 bases remained unmatched.

The gene calls are TRBV7-9 and TRBJ2-7; TRBD1 matches at 7 bases. CDR1 and CDR2 from the germline V gene are SEHNR and FQNEAQ (reference sequence). The CDR3 runs 14 residues. The V and J ends lost 6 bases and 3 bases, in that order; junction bases with no gene match: 8. The CDR3 region is CASRFGDSSYEQYF. The CDR3, as DNA: TGTGCCAGCAGATTCGGGGACAGTAGCTACGAGCAGTACTTC. The entire variable domain, with the rest obtained from reference TRBV7-9 and TRBJ2-7, is as follows: DTGVSQNPRHKITKRGQNVTFRCDPISEHNRLYWYRQTLGQGPEFLTYFQNEAQLEKSRLLSDRFSAERPKGSFSTLEIQRTEQGDSAMYLCASRFGDSSYEQYFGPGTRLTVT.

The genes are TRBV7-9 and TRBJ2-5, with D perhaps matching TRBD2 (6 bases). The CDR3 spans 17 residues. Germline lookup yields CDR1 SEHNR and CDR2 FQNEAQ (reference sequence). V was pared by 5 bases and J by 0 bases, with 19 bases between. CDR3 DNA: TGTGCCAGCAGCCGAAGACTTACCGCGGGATACCAAGAGACCCAGTACTTC. This translates into CASSRRLTAGYQETQYF.

The chain links TRBV5-1 to TRBJ2-7; 14 bases are shared with TRBD2. The junction had 1 base not matched to a gene; V was cut back by 2 bases and J by 3 bases. This CDR3 has 15 residues. Germline V lookup: CDR1 SGHRS, CDR2 YFSETQ. Here the CDR3 DNA reads TGCGCCAGCAGCTTCGGACTAGCGGGAGGCTACGAGCAGTACTTC. Translation gives CASSFGLAGGYEQYF.

The chain has TRBV27 and TRBJ2-3; D not certain. CDR1 MNHEY and CDR2 SMNVEV come from the germline V gene (reference sequence). Trimming removed 3 bases at V and 2 bases at J, with 9 bases between. The CDR3 has 14 residues. The CDR3 reads CASSLKDSTDTQYF. CDR3 in DNA: TGTGCCAGCAGTTTGAAAGACTCCACAGATACGCAGTATTTT.

J is TRBJ2-7 and V is TRBV9; D is ambiguous. V was trimmed by 0 bases and J by 2 bases, leaving 9 bases between them. This CDR3 is built from 14 residues. Germline lookup yields CDR1 SGDLS and CDR2 YYNGEE. CDR3 coding DNA: TGTGCCAGCAGCGTAGCAGCTACTACCTACGAGCAGTACTTC. It translates to CASSVAATTYEQYF.

With regard to this clone: The same CDR3 also results from other DNA sequences found in this sample. The rearrangement joins TRBV5-4 to TRBJ1-1; weak D call: TRBD1 (5 bases). Germline assignment: CDR1 SGHNT and CDR2 YYREEE (reference sequence). The V end lost 2 bases, the J end lost 1 base, and 9 bases lay between the germline ends. This CDR3 spans 14 amino acids. CDR3 residues: CASSFQGGNTEAFF. In DNA, the CDR3 is TGTGCCAGCAGCTTCCAGGGCGGGAACACTGAAGCTTTCTTT. Variable domain in full (rest from reference TRBV5-4 and TRBJ1-1): ETGVTQSPTHLIKTRGQQVTLRCSSQSGHNTVSWYQQALGQGPQFIFQYYREEENGRGNFPPRFSGLQFPNYSSELNVNALELDDSALYLCASSFQGGNTEAFFGQGTRLTVV.

The CDR3 DNA reads as TGTGCCAGTAGCCACGGACTAGCGGGGGGCGTCAATGAGCAGTTCTTC. It is translated as CASSHGLAGGVNEQFF. The genes are TRBV19 and TRBJ2-1, with 14 bases aligning to TRBD2. Germline loops: CDR1 LNHDA, CDR2 SQIVND (reference sequence). CDR3 length equals 16 residues. V dropped 6 bases and J dropped 6; count of bases not matched to a gene: 7.

This clone was recorded once. V and J are TRBV5-1 and TRBJ2-7, with D unclear. CDR1 and CDR2 from the germline V gene are SGHRS and YFSETQ. The CDR3 spans 12 residues. V lost 0 bases, J lost 6 bases, and 7 bases lay in between. In DNA, the CDR3 is TGCGCCAGCAGCTTGGACATCTTCGAGCAGTACTTC. It yields the protein CASSLDIFEQYF.

V is TRBV28 and J is TRBJ1-5; D is perhaps TRBD1 (6 bases). Germline V lookup: CDR1 MDHEN, CDR2 SYDVKM. Trimming shortened V by 4 bases and J by 2 bases, and 12 bases separated the two germline ends. This CDR3 has 15 amino acids. DNA of the CDR3: TGTGCCAGCAGTTCAGGGGTGGCCGGCAATCAGCCCCAGCATTTT. It translates to CASSSGVAGNQPQHF.

CDR3 loop: CASSLGVGLYGYTF. CDR3 nucleotide sequence: TGTGCCAGCAGCTTGGGCGTGGGGCTCTATGGCTACACCTTC. The chain recombines TRBV5-4 with TRBJ1-2, with a weak D call TRBD1 (5 bases). The CDR3 has 14 amino acids. Germline assignment: CDR1 SGHNT and CDR2 YYREEE (reference sequence). V was cut by 0 bases and J by 4 bases, with 10 bases left in between.

The V gene is TRBV15, the J gene TRBJ2-1, with 9 bases identical to TRBD1. CDR1 and CDR2 (germline): LNHNV, YYDKDF (reference sequence). The CDR3 length is 15 residues. The V gene end was trimmed by 1 base and the J gene end by 7 bases; junction bases not matched to a gene: 5. Here the CDR3 DNA reads TGTGCCACCAGCAGAGGACAGGGGGAGTTTAATGAGCAGTTCTTC. Protein sequence: CATSRGQGEFNEQFF.

V and J are TRBV30 and TRBJ2-5; 8 nucleotides match TRBD1. The CDR3 loop spans 13 amino acids. V lost 5 bases and J lost 4; bases outside the gene matches: 6. CDR1 GTSNPN and CDR2 SVGIG come from the germline V gene (reference sequence). The CDR3 nucleotides read TGTGCCTGGGTAAAACAGGGGGGAGAGACCCAGTACTTC. Translation: CAWVKQGGETQYF.

The V gene is TRBV5-1, the J gene TRBJ2-7, with 11 bases matching TRBD1. V was pared by 4 bases and J by 5 bases, with 2 bases of the junction left unmatched. The germline gives CDR1 SGHRS, CDR2 YFSETQ. The CDR3 is 13 residues long. CDR3 DNA sequence: TGCGCCAGCAGCACGGACAGGGGGCACGAGCAGTACTTC. It codes for CASSTDRGHEQYF.

The DNA for the CDR3 is TGTGCCAGCAGTGAATCCAGATCTAACACTGAAGCTTTCTTT. It yields the protein CASSESRSNTEAFF. The V gene is TRBV2, the J gene TRBJ1-1; no reliable D call. Trimming stripped 2 bases from V and 2 bases from J, with 9 bases between. CDR3 length: 14 amino acids. Per germline, CDR1 SNHLY and CDR2 FYNNEI.

This clone was counted a few times. J is TRBJ2-7 and V is TRBV4-1, with 12 bases fitting TRBD2. Germline assignment: CDR1 MGHRA and CDR2 YSYEKL. This CDR3 is built from 18 residues. The junction had 13 bases not matched to a gene; V was cut back by 3 bases and J by 4 bases. The CDR3 bases are TGCGCCAGCAGCCAGGCGCGTTCCCCTAGCGGGAGGGCGTACGAGCAGTACTTC. Its translation is CASSQARSPSGRAYEQYF.

The rearrangement joins TRBV7-9 to TRBJ1-5; TRBD1 agrees at 7 bases. CDR3 length: 14 residues. V dropped 5 bases and J dropped 3; count of bases not matched to a gene: 4. The germline CDR1 and CDR2 sequences are SEHNR and FQNEAQ (reference sequence). The CDR3 DNA follows: TGTGCCAGCAGCCCGACAGGGATCAATCAGCCCCAGCATTTT. It encodes CASSPTGINQPQHF.

V usage is TRBV27 and J usage is TRBJ2-1; 10 bases are shared with TRBD2. V was clipped by 7 bases and J by 7 bases; unmatched bases: 10. Germline lookup yields CDR1 MNHEY and CDR2 SMNVEV (reference sequence). The CDR3 sequence is 15 residues long. The CDR3: CASTLWSSGRNEQFF. CDR3 in DNA: TGTGCCAGCACCCTATGGTCTAGCGGGAGAAATGAGCAGTTCTTC.

V is TRBV7-2 and J is TRBJ2-7, with 13 nucleotides matching TRBD2. V lost 4 bases and J lost 4; bases outside the gene matches: 4. The CDR3 covers 15 residues. Germline CDR1 reads SGHTA; CDR2 reads FQGNSA. Here the CDR3 reads CASSWGTSGMYEQYF. The CDR3 region has the DNA TGTGCCAGCAGCTGGGGGACTAGCGGGATGTACGAGCAGTACTTC.

This clone was seen just once. The genes are TRBV27 and TRBJ2-2; D may be TRBD2 (6 bases). V lost 3 bases and J lost 8, with 10 bases in between. CDR3 length: 13 amino acids. CDR1 is MNHEY and CDR2 is SMNVEV in the germline V gene (reference sequence). The CDR3 bases are TGTGCCAGCAGTTTCGGGGGTGGGGGGGAGCTGTTTTTT. This encodes CASSFGGGGELFF.

This sequence joins TRBV5-4 and TRBJ2-7; D uncertain. The V end lost 0 bases, the J end lost 2 bases, and 9 bases lay between the germline ends. This CDR3 contains 14 residues. Germline V lookup: CDR1 SGHNT, CDR2 YYREEE (reference sequence). CDR3 amino acids: CASSLAERAYEQYF. CDR3 bases: TGTGCCAGCAGCTTGGCTGAACGGGCCTACGAGCAGTACTTC.